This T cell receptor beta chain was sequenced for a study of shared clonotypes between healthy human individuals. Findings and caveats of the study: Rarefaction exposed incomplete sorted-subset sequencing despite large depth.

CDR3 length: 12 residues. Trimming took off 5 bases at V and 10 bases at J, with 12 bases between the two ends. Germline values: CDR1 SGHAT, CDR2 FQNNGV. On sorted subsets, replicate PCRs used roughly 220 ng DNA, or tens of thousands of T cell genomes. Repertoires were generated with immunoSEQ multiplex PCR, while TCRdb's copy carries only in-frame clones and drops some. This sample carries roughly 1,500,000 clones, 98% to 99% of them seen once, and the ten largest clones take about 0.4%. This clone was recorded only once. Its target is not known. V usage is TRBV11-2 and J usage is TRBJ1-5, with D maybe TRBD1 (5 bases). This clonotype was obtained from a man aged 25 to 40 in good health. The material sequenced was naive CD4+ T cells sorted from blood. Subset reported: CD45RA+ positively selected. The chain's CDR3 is CASSNPQGPQHF. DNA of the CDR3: TGTGCCAGCAGCAATCCGCAGGGTCCCCAGCATTTT.